A single sample is the source of the 24 T cell receptor beta chains below, sequenced in a study of memory CD4+ T cells and cytomegalovirus serostatus. Single viable CD3+CD4+CD8-CD45RO+ cells were sorted as the memory CD4+ T cells. Data came from immunoSEQ multiplex PCR; TCRdb stores just in-frame clones and leaves some out. The sample has around 54,000 clones; about 73% are singletons. Material for sequencing was memory CD4+ T cells from blood. Receptor source: an adult in good health and CMV-seropositive.

The V gene is TRBV7-2, the J gene TRBJ2-5, with TRBD1 identical over 10 bases. Germline values: CDR1 SGHTA, CDR2 FQGNSA. Germline trimming cut 5 bases from V and 7 bases from J; bases unmatched to any gene: 7. The CDR3 consists of 14 residues. CDR3 DNA sequence: TGTGCCAGCAGCGAAGACAGGGGGCGGGGGACCCAGTACTTC. Protein sequence: CASSEDRGRGTQYF.

The chain is built from TRBV21-1 and TRBJ2-3; the table's D call, TRBD2, was not checked against the DNA. TRBV21-1 is noted as a pseudogene. The CDR3 sequence is 11 residues long. The CDR3 reads CASPYPDTQYF. DNA for the CDR3: TGTGCCAGCCCCTACCCAGATACGCAGTATTTT.

In its sample, this clone was seen once. V is TRBV5-1 and J is TRBJ2-3; 8 nucleotides line up with TRBD1. CDR1 SGHRS and CDR2 YFSETQ come from the germline V gene. Trimming cost V 3 bases and J 3 bases; bases outside gene matches: 9. The CDR3 runs 16 residues. DNA of the CDR3: TGCGCCAGCAGCTCCAGGGGGCAGGTGTATACAGATACGCAGTATTTT. The encoded protein is CASSSRGQVYTDTQYF.

This chain joins TRBV30 and TRBJ1-1, with 8 bases matching TRBD1. Germline values: CDR1 GTSNPN, CDR2 SVGIG (reference sequence). This CDR3 is built from 12 residues. Trimming took 3 bases from V and 8 from J; bases not matched to a gene: 5. As DNA, the CDR3 is TGTGCCTGGAGCGGACAGGGCTCCGAAGCTTTCTTT. Translation gives CAWSGQGSEAFF.

This chain links TRBV7-9 with TRBJ1-2, with 10 bases lining up with TRBD1. CDR1 and CDR2 (germline): SEHNR, FQNEAQ (reference sequence). Germline trimming cut 5 bases from V and 4 bases from J; bases unmatched to any gene: 7. The CDR3 sequence is 15 residues long. The CDR3 sequence is CASSIGQGGSYGYTF. The DNA for the CDR3 is TGTGCCAGCAGCATCGGACAGGGGGGTTCCTATGGCTACACCTTC.

In DNA form, the CDR3 reads TGCGCCAGCAGCCCGCAGGTTGGAGGGGGGCAGCCCCAGCATTTT. Its protein product is CASSPQVGGGQPQHF. This chain uses TRBV5-1 with TRBJ1-5; D is possibly TRBD1 (6 bases). CDR3 length: 15 amino acids. Trimming pared 4 bases from V and 7 bases from J, leaving 18 bases between. CDR1 and CDR2 (germline): SGHRS, YFSETQ.

This clone was seen only once. J is TRBJ2-7 and V is TRBV7-9; 13 nucleotides align to TRBD2. The trim removed 5 bases at V and 7 bases at J, leaving 5 bases unmatched. CDR3 length: 14 residues. Germline loops: CDR1 SEHNR, CDR2 FQNEAQ (reference sequence). The CDR3 DNA follows: TGTGCCAGCAGCAGTACTAGCGGGAGGGGGGAGCAGTACTTC. Translated, it gives CASSSTSGRGEQYF.

There are many counts of this clone. The chain links TRBV30 to TRBJ2-1; TRBD2 might be the D (5 bases). Trimming took off 2 bases at V and 10 bases at J, with 18 bases between the two ends. CDR3 length: 14 residues. Per germline, CDR1 GTSNPN and CDR2 SVGIG (reference sequence). CDR3 protein: CAWSPGLSTNEQFF. DNA of the CDR3: TGTGCCTGGAGTCCAGGACTTTCTACCAACGAGCAGTTCTTC.

This clone turned up a few times. The J gene is TRBJ2-2, the V gene TRBV7-9; TRBD2 matches 11 bases. The germline gives CDR1 SEHNR, CDR2 FQNEAQ (reference sequence). This CDR3 has 16 residues. V lost 5 bases, J lost 5 bases, and 7 bases stayed unmatched. The CDR3 DNA is TGTGCCAGCAGCCTTCCCGGGACTAGCGGTACCGGGGAGCTGTTTTTT. The encoded protein is CASSLPGTSGTGELFF.

This CDR3 reads CASSLDRNNEQFF. The CDR3 nucleotides read TGTGCCAGCAGTTTGGACAGAAACAATGAGCAGTTCTTC. J is TRBJ2-1 and V is TRBV2; weak D call: TRBD1 (6 bases). The CDR3 is 13 residues long. Germline loops: CDR1 SNHLY, CDR2 FYNNEI. With 5 bases removed from V and 5 bases from J, the gap between germline ends came to 10 bases.

This clone came up many times. The chain links TRBV23-1 to TRBJ2-7; the match to TRBD1 covers 7 bases. TRBV23-1 is given ORF status, its function remaining uncertain. The CDR3 spans 16 residues. The ends lost 1 base at V and 3 bases at J; junction bases unmatched: 9. Written as DNA, the CDR3 is TGCGCCAGCAGTCAATTAGCGACAGGGCGTCTCTACGAGCAGTACGTC. The encoded protein is CASSQLATGRLYEQYV.

The chain is built from TRBV4-3 and TRBJ1-2; no reliable D call. The V and J ends lost 0 bases and 2 bases respectively, with 10 bases between them. The CDR3 sequence is 15 residues long. Germline V gene data show CDR1 as LGHNA and CDR2 as YSLEER. The CDR3 here is CASSQESGKNYGYTF. The CDR3 region has the DNA TGCGCCAGCAGCCAAGAATCCGGGAAAAACTATGGCTACACCTTC.

V usage is TRBV4-2 and J usage is TRBJ2-7; the match to TRBD2 covers 13 bases. The V segment lost 0 bases and the J segment 0 bases; nucleotides outside the gene matches: 11. Germline V CDR1 and CDR2: LGHNA, YNFKEQ. CDR3 length: 20 residues. The CDR3, as DNA: TGTGCCAGCAGCCAAGATGAAGACGGACTAGCGGGAGTTCACTCCTACGAGCAGTACTTC. Translation: CASSQDEDGLAGVHSYEQYF.

This clone was observed many times. V and J are TRBV7-9 and TRBJ1-4; 7 nucleotides match TRBD1. Germline lookup yields CDR1 SEHNR and CDR2 FQNEAQ (reference sequence). Unmatched junction bases numbered 5, after V lost 6 bases and J lost 4 bases. The CDR3 consists of 14 residues. The CDR3 sequence: CASSMDRSNEKLFF. The CDR3 DNA reads TGTGCCAGCAGTATGGACAGGAGTAATGAAAAACTGTTTTTT. The complete variable domain, with remaining parts taken from reference TRBV7-9 and TRBJ1-4, reads DTGVSQNPRHKITKRGQNVTFRCDPISEHNRLYWYRQTLGQGPEFLTYFQNEAQLEKSRLLSDRFSAERPKGSFSTLEIQRTEQGDSAMYLCASSMDRSNEKLFFGSGTQLSVL.

This clone was recorded only once. V and J are TRBV5-8 and TRBJ1-5; 7 bases line up with TRBD1. The CDR3 covers 15 residues. Trimming cost V 0 bases and J 6 bases; bases outside gene matches: 6. Per germline, CDR1 SGHTS and CDR2 YDEGEE. The CDR3 protein is CASSLVGRGGQPQHF. CDR3 sequence (DNA): TGTGCCAGCAGCTTGGTGGGCAGGGGGGGTCAGCCCCAGCATTTT.

The CDR3 protein is CAWSSRNNEQFF. The CDR3, as DNA: TGTGCCTGGAGTTCGCGGAACAATGAGCAGTTCTTC. V usage is TRBV30 and J usage is TRBJ2-1; D is uncertain. Trimming removed 2 bases at V and 5 bases at J, with 7 bases between. The CDR3 has 12 amino acids. Germline assignment: CDR1 GTSNPN and CDR2 SVGIG (reference sequence).

The chain carries TRBV4-3 and TRBJ1-2; no clear D gene. There are 12 residues in the CDR3. V was clipped by 4 bases and J by 6 bases, with 9 bases between them. The germline CDR1 and CDR2 sequences are LGHNA and YSLEER. The CDR3 coding sequence is TGCGCCAGCAGCCCCCCGGGAGATGGCTACACCTTC. As protein: CASSPPGDGYTF.

The chain is built from TRBV7-2 and TRBJ2-5; D assignment may be TRBD1 or TRBD2 (6 bases each). Trimming removed 8 bases from V and 7 bases from J, with 17 bases in between. Germline V lookup: CDR1 SGHTA, CDR2 FQGNSA. CDR3 size: 13 residues. CDR3 protein: CASGRVEGGTQYF. The CDR3 DNA is TGTGCCAGCGGAAGGGTGGAGGGGGGGACCCAGTACTTC.

The V and J genes are TRBV5-4 and TRBJ2-1; a possible D gene is TRBD1 (5 bases). V was pared by 4 bases and J by 4 bases, with 9 bases between. Per germline, CDR1 SGHNT and CDR2 YYREEE (reference sequence). The CDR3 totals 13 residues. CDR3 in DNA: TGTGCCAGCAGCCCTCAGGGTTACAATGAGCAGTTCTTC. Translation: CASSPQGYNEQFF. Full variable domain (outside the CDR3, taken from reference TRBV5-4 and TRBJ2-1): ETGVTQSPTHLIKTRGQQVTLRCSSQSGHNTVSWYQQALGQGPQFIFQYYREEENGRGNFPPRFSGLQFPNYSSELNVNALELDDSALYLCASSPQGYNEQFFGPGTRLTVL.

The sample holds a few counts of this clone. The CDR3 nucleotides are TGTGCCAGCAGTGAAGCGGCCTATGGCTACACCTTC. Encoded protein: CASSEAAYGYTF. The V call is TRBV6-1, the J call TRBJ1-2; no firm D call. V was trimmed by 0 bases and J by 4 bases, leaving 3 bases between them. The CDR3 sequence is 12 residues long. Per germline, CDR1 MNHNS and CDR2 SASEGT.

The V call is TRBV10-2, the J call TRBJ2-1; 10 bases fit TRBD2. Germline CDR1 is WSHSY and CDR2 is SAAADI. The CDR3 has 18 amino acids. V gave up 6 bases and J gave up 8 bases; unmatched junction bases: 19. CDR3 sequence (DNA): TGCGCCAGCAGGGGGGGAGCGGGAGGGCCAGTGGGGAGTGATGAGCAGTTCTTC. This sequence encodes CASRGGAGGPVGSDEQFF.

This chain uses TRBV5-8 with TRBJ1-5; 9 positions agree with TRBD1. The germline CDR1 and CDR2 sequences are SGHTS and YDEGEE. J gave up 3 bases and V 7 bases, and 11 bases lay outside the gene matches. This CDR3 has 16 residues. CDR3 loop: CASQTAGQGTNQPQHF. The CDR3, as DNA: TGTGCCAGCCAAACAGCGGGACAGGGTACCAATCAGCCCCAGCATTTT.

The gene calls are TRBV10-1 and TRBJ2-3; D remains unclear. The CDR3 is 14 amino acids. Deletions cut 3 bases from V and 0 bases from J, with 7 bases between. The V gene's germline CDR1 is WNHNN and CDR2 SYGVQD (reference sequence). The chain's CDR3 is CASSDSISTDTQYF. For the CDR3, the DNA is TGCGCCAGCAGTGACTCCATCAGCACAGATACGCAGTATTTT.

The chain uses TRBV2 and TRBJ1-2, with D perhaps TRBD1 (5 bases). V lost 5 bases, J lost 2 bases, and 12 bases lay in between. This CDR3 has 14 amino acids. The germline gives CDR1 SNHLY, CDR2 FYNNEI. The DNA of the CDR3 is TGTGCCAGCAGTAGTCAGGGTACCAACTATGGCTACACCTTC. This encodes CASSSQGTNYGYTF.